The T cell receptor (beta chain) under discussion was sequenced for a study of OX40 agonist ivuxolimab in advanced cancers. Overall study: It was permissible to have had prior anti-PD-1, anti-PD-L1 or anti-CTLA-4 therapy, and approximately 41% had some.

Turning to this clone: Its specificity is unknown.

Study-level findings and limits: In general, CD8+ T cells held more expanded clones than CD4+ did, on average.

V dropped 1 base and J dropped 0 bases, with 10 bases sitting between them. This CDR3 spans 15 amino acids. Germline V lookup: CDR1 PRHDT, CDR2 FYEKMQ (reference sequence). Sequencing was performed with immunoSEQ multiplex PCR; in TCRdb, only in-frame clones are kept and a portion is missing. The sample has 65,000 to 85,000 clones; 92% are singletons. Sequenced here: CD4+ or CD8+ T cells sorted from blood, sampled in a trial of the OX40 agonist ivuxolimab. The clonotype originates from an adult with an advanced solid tumor such as melanoma, head and neck, liver or kidney cancer. The chain recombines TRBV13 with TRBJ2-7; possible D gene TRBD2, 6 bases. The CDR3 DNA reads TGTGCCAGCAGCTTAGAGGGGAGGCTCTCCTACGAGCAGTACTTC. Protein product: CASSLEGRLSYEQYF. The full variable domain, its missing parts supplied by reference TRBV13 and TRBJ2-7, is AAGVIQSPRHLIKEKRETATLKCYPIPRHDTVYWYQQGPGQDPQFLISFYEKMQSDKGSIPDRFSAQQFSDYHSELNMSSLELGDSALYFCASSLEGRLSYEQYFGPGTRLTVT.